This T cell receptor (beta chain) was obtained from a study of blood T cell repertoires in COVID-19. On the study more broadly: Samples taken during acute and convalescent COVID-19 were collected in the United States, Italy and Spain. Sources were T cells, B-cell-depleted T cells, or PBMCs; the material itself was cDNA or gDNA.

Original methodology: Amplification with reference gene primers provided the estimates of nucleated cell counts. Clones were read by immunoSEQ multiplex PCR, and TCRdb kept only the in-frame ones, dropping some. The V and J calls and clone size were taken over from that table, and D and trimming were inferred from the DNA. This sample has 150,000 to 200,000 clones, with 75% to 85% found just once. This clone has just a few counts. Germline CDR1 and CDR2: MNHEY and SMNVEV (reference sequence). The length of the CDR3 is 12 residues. Trimming removed 6 bases from V and 5 bases from J, with 8 bases in between.

The TCR originated in a human donor in a cohort sampled during active COVID-19. J is TRBJ2-1 and V is TRBV27; a weak D match, TRBD1 (6 bases). Material for sequencing was peripheral blood. The CDR3 is CASSRTDNEQFF. In DNA, the CDR3 is TGTGCCAGCAGCCGGACAGACAATGAGCAGTTCTTC.